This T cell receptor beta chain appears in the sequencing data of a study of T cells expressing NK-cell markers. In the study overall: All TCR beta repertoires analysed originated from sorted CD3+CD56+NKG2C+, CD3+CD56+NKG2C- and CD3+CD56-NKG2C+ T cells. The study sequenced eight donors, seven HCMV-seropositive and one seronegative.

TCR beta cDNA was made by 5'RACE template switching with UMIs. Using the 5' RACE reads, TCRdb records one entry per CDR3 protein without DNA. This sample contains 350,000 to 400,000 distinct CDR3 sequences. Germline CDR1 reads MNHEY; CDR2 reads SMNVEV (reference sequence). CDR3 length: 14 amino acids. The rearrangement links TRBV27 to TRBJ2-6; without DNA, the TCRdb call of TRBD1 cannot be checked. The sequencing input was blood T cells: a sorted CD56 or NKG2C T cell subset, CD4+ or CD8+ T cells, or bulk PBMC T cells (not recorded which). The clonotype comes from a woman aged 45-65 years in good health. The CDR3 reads CASSLARTANVLTF.